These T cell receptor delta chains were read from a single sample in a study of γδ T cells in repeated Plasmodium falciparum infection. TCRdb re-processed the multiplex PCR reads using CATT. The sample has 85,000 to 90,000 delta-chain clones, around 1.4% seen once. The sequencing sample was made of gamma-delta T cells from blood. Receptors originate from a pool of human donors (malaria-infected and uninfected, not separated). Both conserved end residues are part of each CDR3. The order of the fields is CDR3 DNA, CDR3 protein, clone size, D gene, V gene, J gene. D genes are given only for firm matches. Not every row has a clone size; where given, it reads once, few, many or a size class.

cdr3_nt: TGTGCCTGTGACACCGCAGGGGGCTGGGGGTCCGACTCCTGGGACACCCGACAGATGTTTTTC
cdr3_aa: CACDTAGGWGSDSWDTRQMFF
clone_size: many
d_call: TRDD3
v_call: TRDV2
j_call: TRDJ3

cdr3_nt: TGTGCTCTTGGGGAACGGTCCTTCCTAAGGTACTGGGGGATACAGAGACTCATCTTT
cdr3_aa: CALGERSFLRYWGIQRLIF
clone_size: many
d_call: TRDD3
v_call: TRDV1
j_call: TRDJ1

cdr3_nt: TGTGCTCTTGGGGTGCACCTCTTCCGACCCCGCAACACCGATAAACTCATCTTT
cdr3_aa: CALGVHLFRPRNTDKLIF
clone_size: many
d_call: -
v_call: TRDV1
j_call: TRDJ1

cdr3_nt: TGTGCTCTTGGGGAACCTGGGGTTCCCCACTACCCTAACACCGATAAACTCATCTTT
cdr3_aa: CALGEPGVPHYPNTDKLIF
clone_size: medium-sized
d_call: -
v_call: TRDV1
j_call: TRDJ1

cdr3_nt: TGTGCTCTTGGGGGCAGACTGGGGGATAAAAACACCGATAAACTCATCTTT
cdr3_aa: CALGGRLGDKNTDKLIF
clone_size: many
d_call: TRDD3
v_call: TRDV1
j_call: TRDJ1

cdr3_nt: TGTGCTCTTGGGGAAAATGAAAGGTTTCCCCATCAGTACTGGGGGATACCTGTGACAGCACAACTTTTCTTT
cdr3_aa: CALGENERFPHQYWGIPVTAQLFF
clone_size: many
d_call: TRDD3
v_call: TRDV1
j_call: TRDJ2

cdr3_nt: TGTGCTCTTGGGGAATCCCGCGATCCTTATCGGATACTGGGGGACCCGAAGTCCGATAAACTCATCTTT
cdr3_aa: CALGESRDPYRILGDPKSDKLIF
clone_size: many
d_call: TRDD3
v_call: TRDV1
j_call: TRDJ1

cdr3_nt: TGTGCTCTTGGGGACCCCAATTTCGACCCTTTCGATTCTACTGGGGGGTCCGATAAACTCATCTTT
cdr3_aa: CALGDPNFDPFDSTGGSDKLIF
clone_size: many
d_call: TRDD3
v_call: TRDV1
j_call: TRDJ1

cdr3_nt: TGTGCTCTTGGGGGCCCTCGCTACGTCCGGGCTTACACCGATAAACTCATCTTT
cdr3_aa: CALGGPRYVRAYTDKLIF
clone_size: many
d_call: -
v_call: TRDV1
j_call: TRDJ1

cdr3_nt: TGTGCTCTTGGGGAACTACGCCAACTGGTACTTTTGACAGCACAACTCTTCTTT
cdr3_aa: CALGELRQLVLLTAQLFF
clone_size: many
d_call: -
v_call: TRDV1
j_call: TRDJ2

cdr3_nt: TGTGCCCACTCATGGGTACTGGGGGCTCGAGAACTCATCTTT
cdr3_aa: CAHSWVLGARELIF
clone_size: many
d_call: TRDD3
v_call: TRDV3
j_call: TRDJ1

cdr3_nt: TGTGCCTGTGACACCGGGGGATACTACTCCTGGGACACCCGACAGATGTTTTTC
cdr3_aa: CACDTGGYYSWDTRQMFF
clone_size: medium-sized
d_call: TRDD3
v_call: TRDV2
j_call: TRDJ3

cdr3_nt: TGTGCCTGTGACCAGCTGGGGGACCCGAACACCGATAAACTCATCTTT
cdr3_aa: CACDQLGDPNTDKLIF
clone_size: many
d_call: TRDD3
v_call: TRDV2
j_call: TRDJ1

cdr3_nt: TGTGCTCTTGGGGAATCTAACTTCCTACGACGTACTGGGGGCTCGTACACCGATAAACTCATCTTT
cdr3_aa: CALGESNFLRRTGGSYTDKLIF
clone_size: many
d_call: -
v_call: TRDV1
j_call: TRDJ1

cdr3_nt: TGTGCCTGTGACACCGTAGGAGCTGGGTCCAACACCGATAAACTCATCTTT
cdr3_aa: CACDTVGAGSNTDKLIF
clone_size: many
d_call: -
v_call: TRDV2
j_call: TRDJ1

cdr3_nt: TGTGCTCTTCCCAAGGCCTTCCTATTGCCTGGGGGATGTGGAACCGATAAACTCATCTTT
cdr3_aa: CALPKAFLLPGGCGTDKLIF
clone_size: many
d_call: -
v_call: TRDV1
j_call: TRDJ1

cdr3_nt: TGTGCTCTTGGGGAAAGTTATTGGGGGTGGGAGGGATACGCCACCGATAAACTCATCTTT
cdr3_aa: CALGESYWGWEGYATDKLIF
clone_size: many
d_call: TRDD3
v_call: TRDV1
j_call: TRDJ1

cdr3_nt: TGTGCTCTTGGGGAACCCCCTACGACTATACTGGGGGACACCGATAAACTCATCTTT
cdr3_aa: CALGEPPTTILGDTDKLIF
clone_size: many
d_call: TRDD3
v_call: TRDV1
j_call: TRDJ1

cdr3_nt: TGTGCCTGTGACACCACTGGGGGATACTCCTGGGACACCCGACAGATGTTTTTC
cdr3_aa: CACDTTGGYSWDTRQMFF
clone_size: many
d_call: TRDD3
v_call: TRDV2
j_call: TRDJ3

cdr3_nt: TGTGCCTGTGACACCCTTACTGGGGGATACGGGAGCTCCTGGGACACCCGACAGATGTTTTTC
cdr3_aa: CACDTLTGGYGSSWDTRQMFF
clone_size: many
d_call: TRDD3
v_call: TRDV2
j_call: TRDJ3

cdr3_nt: -
cdr3_aa: CSVLLCSKPFFPHPYWGIPHTDKLIF
clone_size: many
d_call: -
v_call: TRAV29/DV5
j_call: TRDJ1

cdr3_nt: TGTGCTCTTGGGGAACCCGACCTACTGGGGGATACCCTGCAACCCGATAAACTCATCTTT
cdr3_aa: CALGEPDLLGDTLQPDKLIF
clone_size: many
d_call: TRDD3
v_call: TRDV1
j_call: TRDJ1

cdr3_nt: TGTGCTCTTGGGGAACAATTCGGGGGGACCCGCTTGGACACCGATAAACTCATCTTT
cdr3_aa: CALGEQFGGTRLDTDKLIF
clone_size: many
d_call: -
v_call: TRDV1
j_call: TRDJ1

cdr3_nt: TGTGCTCTTGGGCTCCCTTCCTATAGAGACTTACTGGGGGATACGAGCCATGATAAACTCATCTTT
cdr3_aa: CALGLPSYRDLLGDTSHDKLIF
clone_size: many
d_call: TRDD3
v_call: TRDV1
j_call: TRDJ1

cdr3_nt: TGTGCTCTTAAGAAAAGTTCTTCCTACCGCTTGGTGGGGGATACGCCGAAATCCTCCGATAAACTCATCTTT
cdr3_aa: CALKKSSSYRLVGDTPKSSDKLIF
clone_size: many
d_call: TRDD3
v_call: TRDV1
j_call: TRDJ1

cdr3_nt: TGTGCTCTTGGGGTTTTCTCCCTCTTCCAGTACACCGATAAACTCATCTTT
cdr3_aa: CALGVFSLFQYTDKLIF
clone_size: many
d_call: -
v_call: TRDV1
j_call: TRDJ1

cdr3_nt: TGTGCTCTTGGGGAAGATTGGCCTTCCGCGTGGTGGGGGATCCACTACACCGATAAACTCATCTTT
cdr3_aa: CALGEDWPSAWWGIHYTDKLIF
clone_size: many
d_call: TRDD3
v_call: TRDV1
j_call: TRDJ1

cdr3_nt: TGTGCTCTTGGGGAACACTCCCTACTACTACCGTACTGGGGGATACTTGGGGATAAACTCATCTTT
cdr3_aa: CALGEHSLLLPYWGILGDKLIF
clone_size: many
d_call: TRDD3
v_call: TRDV1
j_call: TRDJ1

cdr3_nt: TGTGCTCTTGGGAACGGGGTGGGGATTCCACTACCTAAACTCATCTTT
cdr3_aa: CALGNGVGIPLPKLIF
clone_size: -
d_call: -
v_call: TRDV1
j_call: TRDJ1

cdr3_nt: TGTGCCTGTGACATCCTGGGGGATACCGCCTGGGACACCCGACAGATGTTTTTC
cdr3_aa: CACDILGDTAWDTRQMFF
clone_size: many
d_call: TRDD3
v_call: TRDV2
j_call: TRDJ3

cdr3_nt: TGTGCTCTTGGGGACCCAGGCCTTCCCCCCCTTTTGGCGTACTGGGGGATTCTTCTCTACACCGATAAACTCATCTTT
cdr3_aa: CALGDPGLPPLLAYWGILLYTDKLIF
clone_size: many
d_call: TRDD3
v_call: TRDV1
j_call: TRDJ1

cdr3_nt: TGTGCTCTTGGGGACACAGGCCTTCCTGGTGGGGGTTTCACCGATAAACTCATCTTT
cdr3_aa: CALGDTGLPGGGFTDKLIF
clone_size: many
d_call: -
v_call: TRDV1
j_call: TRDJ1

cdr3_nt: TGTGCTCTTGGGGACCTGATCCACGGGGTGTGGGGGTCTCCACCCTCAGCACAACTCTTCTTT
cdr3_aa: CALGDLIHGVWGSPPSAQLFF
clone_size: many
d_call: -
v_call: TRDV1
j_call: TRDJ2

cdr3_nt: TGTGCCACTGGGTGGGGGAGCTCCTGGGACACCCGACAGATGTTTTTC
cdr3_aa: CATGWGSSWDTRQMFF
clone_size: -
d_call: TRDD3
v_call: TRDV2
j_call: TRDJ3

cdr3_nt: TGTGCTCTTGGGGAACCTTCCCAGGATTTTTACTGGGGGATGTGCGATAAACTCATCTTT
cdr3_aa: CALGEPSQDFYWGMCDKLIF
clone_size: many
d_call: TRDD3
v_call: TRDV1
j_call: TRDJ1

cdr3_nt: TGTGCTCTTGGGGAATGGGGGCTGGGTCTCAAGCCCTGGGACACCCGACAGATGTTTTTC
cdr3_aa: CALGEWGLGLKPWDTRQMFF
clone_size: many
d_call: -
v_call: TRDV1
j_call: TRDJ3

cdr3_nt: TGTGCCTGTGACGCGGTCCTGGGGGATAATAAACTCATCTTT
cdr3_aa: CACDAVLGDNKLIF
clone_size: many
d_call: TRDD3
v_call: TRDV2
j_call: TRDJ1

cdr3_nt: TGCGCTCTTGGGGAACCCAATTCCACCGGGTGGGGGATACGCAGAACCGACAAACTCATCTTT
cdr3_aa: CALGEPNSTGWGIRRTDKLIF
clone_size: few
d_call: TRDD3
v_call: TRDV1
j_call: TRDJ1

cdr3_nt: TGTGCCTTTATGTACTGGGGGTTCCCTCATAAACTCATCTTT
cdr3_aa: CAFMYWGFPHKLIF
clone_size: many
d_call: TRDD3
v_call: TRDV3
j_call: TRDJ1

cdr3_nt: TGTGCCTTAACTTCCTACTTCAGCCTTACTCACTCGAACTGGGGGATACGCCGGAGTAAACTCATCTTT
cdr3_aa: CALTSYFSLTHSNWGIRRSKLIF
clone_size: many
d_call: TRDD3
v_call: TRDV3
j_call: TRDJ1

cdr3_nt: TGTGCTCTTGGGGAACTAGCCGGCCTTCTTTTGAACTGGGGGATAATGGAGTACACCGATAAACTCATCTTT
cdr3_aa: CALGELAGLLLNWGIMEYTDKLIF
clone_size: many
d_call: TRDD3
v_call: TRDV1
j_call: TRDJ1

cdr3_nt: TGTGCTCTTGGGGAAATCTGGGGGAGCCCCCTCACCGATAAACTCATCTTT
cdr3_aa: CALGEIWGSPLTDKLIF
clone_size: medium-sized
d_call: TRDD3
v_call: TRDV1
j_call: TRDJ1

cdr3_nt: TGTGCTCTTGGGGAACTCCAAGTCCTACAACAGTTACGAGCTCACTCCTGGGACACCCGACAGATGTTTTTC
cdr3_aa: CALGELQVLQQLRAHSWDTRQMFF
clone_size: many
d_call: -
v_call: TRDV1
j_call: TRDJ3

cdr3_nt: TGTGCTCTTGGGGCCTTTCCTACGTTTGGCAGACCTGGGGGAAAAAGAGATAAACTCATCTTT
cdr3_aa: CALGAFPTFGRPGGKRDKLIF
clone_size: many
d_call: -
v_call: TRDV1
j_call: TRDJ1

cdr3_nt: TGTGCTCTTGGGGAAGCCCCAAGGGGGGAAGGTGTTAACGATAAACTCATCTTT
cdr3_aa: CALGEAPRGEGVNDKLIF
clone_size: many
d_call: -
v_call: TRDV1
j_call: TRDJ1